This TCR beta chain was observed in a study of cytomegalovirus exposure and HLA in healthy donors. Study conclusions and caveats: Altogether, about 160 TCR beta chains were recorded as cytomegalovirus-associated.

On this clone: Its antigen is not identified.

Libraries were prepared by immunoSEQ multiplex PCR; TCRdb keeps only in-frame clonotypes and omits some of them. The profile shows about 54,000 clones, roughly nine tenths of them singletons. The CDR3 runs to 15 residues. Germline V gene data show CDR1 as SGHDT and CDR2 as YYEEEE. Trimming took off 4 bases at V and 0 bases at J, with 11 bases between the two ends. The TCR sequence derives from a woman aged 18-29 years in good health and CMV-seropositive. The rearrangement links TRBV5-6 to TRBJ2-4; D unresolved. The sample comprised PBMCs. The CDR3 DNA reads TGTGCCAGCAGCCTTAACTCGTTAGCCAAAAACATTCAGTACTTC. This encodes CASSLNSLAKNIQYF. The entire variable domain, with the rest obtained from reference TRBV5-6 and TRBJ2-4, is as follows: DAGVTQSPTHLIKTRGQQVTLRCSPKSGHDTVSWYQQALGQGPQFIFQYYEEEERQRGNFPDRFSGHQFPNYSSELNVNALLLGDSALYLCASSLNSLAKNIQYFGAGTRLSVL.